Reported below is one T cell receptor beta chain. These data are taken from a study of tumor-infiltrating lymphocytes in oesophageal squamous cell carcinoma. In germline, CDR1 is MDHEN, CDR2 SYDVKM. This CDR3 contains 18 residues. V lost 5 bases to trimming and J lost 7 bases; unmatched junction nucleotides: 20. One entry per CDR3 protein results from TCRdb running MiXCR on the PCR reads. Of fewer than 18,000 distinct CDR3 sequences listed, roughly 49% are singletons. The chain combines TRBV28 with TRBJ2-1; 7 nucleotides match TRBD2. The TCR was taken from a male donor with esophageal squamous cell carcinoma. Sequenced: esophageal tumor tissue. DNA for the CDR3: TGTGCCAGCAGTCCCCGGGGAGCGGCGGGAGCGGCCTGGAATGAGCAGTTCTTC. It yields the protein CASSPRGAAGAAWNEQFF.